This TCR beta chain comes out of a study of regulatory T cells. The study's findings and limits: In patients, unique TRB V-J pairs were restricted and V/J usage skewed, especially in Tregs. Hydrophobic residues at CDR3 positions 6 and 7 were enriched in conventional CD4+ T cells of CD3G-deficient patients.

Every patient with CD3G deficiency had evidence of autoimmunity. The CDR3 loop spans 17 amino acids. Trimming took 0 bases from V and 3 from J; bases not matched to a gene: 11. Germline assignment: CDR1 MNHNS and CDR2 SASEGT. As to this clone: The antigen remains unidentified.

Primers: 52 TRBV forward and 13 TRBJ reverse. Sequencing used immunoSEQ multiplex PCR; TCRdb keeps in-frame clones, though not all of them. The sample comprises approximately 18,000 clones, about 79% of which are singletons, and less than 9.5% rests with the top ten. The chain combines TRBV6-1 with TRBJ2-7; 7 nucleotides align to TRBD2. The sequenced material came from conventional CD4+ T cells sorted from blood. This sequence originates from a person between 30 and 45 years old with CD3G deficiency. The chain's CDR3 is CASSEARGTQRGYEQYF. The CDR3 coding sequence is TGTGCCAGCAGTGAAGCGCGGGGGACTCAACGGGGCTACGAGCAGTACTTC.